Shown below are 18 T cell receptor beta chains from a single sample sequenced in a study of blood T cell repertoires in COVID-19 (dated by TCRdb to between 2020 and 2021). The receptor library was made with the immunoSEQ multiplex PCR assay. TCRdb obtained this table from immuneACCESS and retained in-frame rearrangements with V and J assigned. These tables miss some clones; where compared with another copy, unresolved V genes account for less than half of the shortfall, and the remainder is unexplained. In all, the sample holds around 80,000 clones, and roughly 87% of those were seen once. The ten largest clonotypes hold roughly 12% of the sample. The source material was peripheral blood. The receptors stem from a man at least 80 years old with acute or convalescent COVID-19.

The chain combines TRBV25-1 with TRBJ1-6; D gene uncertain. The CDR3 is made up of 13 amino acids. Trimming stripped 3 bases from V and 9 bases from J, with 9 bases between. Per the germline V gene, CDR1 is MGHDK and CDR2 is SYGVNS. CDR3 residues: CASSDNAASPLHF. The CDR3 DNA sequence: TGTGCCAGCAGTGATAATGCGGCTTCACCCCTCCACTTT.

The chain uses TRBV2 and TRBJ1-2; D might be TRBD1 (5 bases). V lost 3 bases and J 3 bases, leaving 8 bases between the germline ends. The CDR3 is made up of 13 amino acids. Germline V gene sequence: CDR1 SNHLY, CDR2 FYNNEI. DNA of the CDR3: TGTGCCAGCAGTGACCCGACAGACTATGGCTACACCTTC. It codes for CASSDPTDYGYTF.

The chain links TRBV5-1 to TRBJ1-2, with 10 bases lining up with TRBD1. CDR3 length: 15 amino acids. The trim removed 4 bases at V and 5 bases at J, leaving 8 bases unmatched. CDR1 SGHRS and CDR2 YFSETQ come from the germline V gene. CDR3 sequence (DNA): TGCGCCAGCAGCGTCGCCGGGACAGGGGATTATGGCTACACCTTC. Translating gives CASSVAGTGDYGYTF.

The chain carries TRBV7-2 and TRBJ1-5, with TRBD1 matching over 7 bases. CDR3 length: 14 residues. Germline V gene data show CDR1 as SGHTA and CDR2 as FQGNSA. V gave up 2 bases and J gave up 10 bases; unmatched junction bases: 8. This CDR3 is CASSLRQGESPQHF. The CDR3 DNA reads TGTGCCAGCAGCTTACGACAGGGAGAATCCCCCCAGCATTTT.

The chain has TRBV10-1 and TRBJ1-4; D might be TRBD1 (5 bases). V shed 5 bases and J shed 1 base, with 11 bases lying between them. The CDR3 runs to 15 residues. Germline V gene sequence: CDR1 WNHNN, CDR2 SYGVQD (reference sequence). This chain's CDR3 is CASSSGDGTNEKLFF. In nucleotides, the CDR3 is TGCGCCAGCAGTTCGGGGGACGGAACTAATGAAAAACTGTTTTTT.

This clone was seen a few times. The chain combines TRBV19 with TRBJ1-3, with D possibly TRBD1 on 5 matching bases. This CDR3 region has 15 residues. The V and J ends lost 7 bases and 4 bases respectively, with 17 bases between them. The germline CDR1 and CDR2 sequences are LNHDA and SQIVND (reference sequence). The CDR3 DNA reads TGTGCCAGTACCCAAAGTGGGGCGCGAGGAAACACCATATATTTT. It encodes CASTQSGARGNTIYF.

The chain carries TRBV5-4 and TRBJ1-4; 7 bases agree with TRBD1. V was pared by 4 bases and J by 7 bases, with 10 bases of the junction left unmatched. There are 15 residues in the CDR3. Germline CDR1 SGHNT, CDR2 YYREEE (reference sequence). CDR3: CASSTQGILGEKLFF. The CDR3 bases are TGTGCCAGCAGCACACAGGGGATATTGGGTGAAAAACTGTTTTTT.

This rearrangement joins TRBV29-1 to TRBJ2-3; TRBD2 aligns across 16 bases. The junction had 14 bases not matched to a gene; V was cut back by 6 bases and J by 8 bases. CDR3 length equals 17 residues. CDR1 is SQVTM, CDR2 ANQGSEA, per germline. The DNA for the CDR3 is TGCAGCGTAGCCGGGACTAGCGGGGGGGCAATTTCGGGTACGCAGTATTTT. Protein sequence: CSVAGTSGGAISGTQYF.

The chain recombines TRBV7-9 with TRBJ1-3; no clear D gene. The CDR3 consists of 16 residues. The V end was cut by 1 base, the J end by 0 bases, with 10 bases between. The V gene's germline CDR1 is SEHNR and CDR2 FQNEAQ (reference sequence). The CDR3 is CASSLGVEGSGNTIYF. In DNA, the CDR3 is TGTGCCAGCAGCTTAGGGGTCGAGGGCTCTGGAAACACCATATATTTT.

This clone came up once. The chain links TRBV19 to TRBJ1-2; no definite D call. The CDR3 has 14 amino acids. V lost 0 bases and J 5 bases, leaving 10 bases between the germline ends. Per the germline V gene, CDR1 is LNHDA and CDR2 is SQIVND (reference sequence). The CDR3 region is CASSIDSSSYGYTF. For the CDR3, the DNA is TGTGCCAGTAGTATAGATTCCTCCTCGTATGGCTACACCTTC.

This CDR3 reads CASRFFFDRGEERTNEKLFF. For the CDR3, the DNA is TGTGCAAGTCGCTTTTTTTTCGACAGGGGAGAGGAGAGAACTAATGAAAAACTGTTTTTT. The chain joins TRBV12-2 to TRBJ1-4; the D segment call TRBD1 is taken from the table without a DNA check. TRBV12-2 is a pseudogene locus. The CDR3 sequence is 20 residues long.

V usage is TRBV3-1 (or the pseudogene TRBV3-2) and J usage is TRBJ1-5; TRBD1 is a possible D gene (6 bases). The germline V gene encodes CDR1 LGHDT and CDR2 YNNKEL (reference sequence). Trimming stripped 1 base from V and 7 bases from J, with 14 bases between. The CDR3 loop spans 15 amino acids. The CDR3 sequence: CASSQASGAGQPQHF. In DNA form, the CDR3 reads TGTGCCAGCAGCCAAGCATCAGGGGCGGGCCAGCCCCAGCATTTT.

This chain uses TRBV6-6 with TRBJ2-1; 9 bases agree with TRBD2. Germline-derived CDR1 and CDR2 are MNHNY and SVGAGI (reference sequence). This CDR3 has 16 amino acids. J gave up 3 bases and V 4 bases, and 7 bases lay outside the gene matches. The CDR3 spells CASSSGDSGGYNEQFF. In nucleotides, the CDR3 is TGTGCCAGCAGTTCGGGGGATAGCGGGGGCTACAATGAGCAGTTCTTC.

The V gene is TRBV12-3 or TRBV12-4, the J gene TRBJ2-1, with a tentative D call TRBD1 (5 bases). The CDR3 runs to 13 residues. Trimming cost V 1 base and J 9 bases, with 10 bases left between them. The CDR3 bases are TGTGCCAGCAGTTTAGACCAGGGAACTGAGCAGTTCTTC. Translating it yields CASSLDQGTEQFF.

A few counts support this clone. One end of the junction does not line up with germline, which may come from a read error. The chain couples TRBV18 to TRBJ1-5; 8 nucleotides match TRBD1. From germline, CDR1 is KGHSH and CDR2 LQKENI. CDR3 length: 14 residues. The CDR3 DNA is TGTGCCAGCTCACCAGGGGGACAGGTTGCCTGGCACATATTT. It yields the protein CASSPGGQVAWHIF.

CDR3 amino acids: CASSFRGNYGYTF. The CDR3 nucleotides are TGTGCCAGCAGCTTTCGGGGTAACTATGGCTACACCTTC. The V call is TRBV3-1 (or the pseudogene TRBV3-2), the J call TRBJ1-2; D unresolved. V gave up 5 bases and J gave up 1 base, with 8 bases separating them. CDR1 and CDR2 (germline): LGHDT, YNNKEL (reference sequence). The CDR3 is 13 residues long.

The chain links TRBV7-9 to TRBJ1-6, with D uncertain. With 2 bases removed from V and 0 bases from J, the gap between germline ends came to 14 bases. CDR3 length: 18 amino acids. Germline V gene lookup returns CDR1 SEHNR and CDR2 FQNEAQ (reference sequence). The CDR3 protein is CASSLTPPTSSYNSPLHF. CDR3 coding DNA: TGTGCCAGCAGCTTAACCCCACCAACGAGCTCCTATAATTCACCCCTCCACTTT.

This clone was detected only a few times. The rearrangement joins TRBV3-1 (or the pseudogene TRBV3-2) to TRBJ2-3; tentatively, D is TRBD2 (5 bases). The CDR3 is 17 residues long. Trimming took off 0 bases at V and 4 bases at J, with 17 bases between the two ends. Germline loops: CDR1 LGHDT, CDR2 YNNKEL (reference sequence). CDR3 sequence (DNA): TGTGCCAGCAGCCAAGAGAAAGGCGGGCCGTGGGCAGATACGCAGTATTTT. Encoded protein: CASSQEKGGPWADTQYF.